Given below is one TCR beta chain in context. Authors' methods: Amplifying reference gene primers gave estimates of nucleated cell counts. Profiling relied on immunoSEQ multiplex PCR, and the TCRdb table lists in-frame clones only, not all of them. V and J calls and clone size are as listed in that table; D and trimming were resolved from the DNA. The repertoire has about 110,000 clones, roughly 84% of them found once; the top ten carry 6.6%. These data originate in a study of blood T cell repertoires in COVID-19. Study information: The United States, Italy and Spain supplied acute and convalescent COVID-19 samples. The analysed material was cDNA or gDNA that came from T cells, B-cell-depleted T cells, or PBMCs.

The CDR3 runs to 13 residues. V dropped 1 base and J dropped 5 bases, with 8 bases sitting between them. Germline V gene lookup returns CDR1 MNHNS and CDR2 SASEGT. The receptor was derived from a woman between 50 and 59 years old with acute or convalescent COVID-19. Specimen: peripheral blood. J is TRBJ1-2 and V is TRBV6-1, with no clear D. The chain's CDR3 is CASSEGVEYGYTF. The CDR3 nucleotides are TGTGCCAGCAGTGAAGGGGTGGAGTATGGCTACACCTTC.